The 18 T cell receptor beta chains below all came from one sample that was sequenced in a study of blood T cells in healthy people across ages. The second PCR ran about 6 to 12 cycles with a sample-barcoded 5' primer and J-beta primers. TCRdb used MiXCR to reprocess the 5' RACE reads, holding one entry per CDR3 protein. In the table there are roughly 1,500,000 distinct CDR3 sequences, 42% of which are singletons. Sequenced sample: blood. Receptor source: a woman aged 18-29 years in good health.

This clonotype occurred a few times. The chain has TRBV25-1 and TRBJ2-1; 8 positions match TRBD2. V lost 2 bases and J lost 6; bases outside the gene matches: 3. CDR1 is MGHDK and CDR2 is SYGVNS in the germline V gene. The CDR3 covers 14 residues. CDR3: CASSESGSVNEQFF. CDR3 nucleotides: TGTGCCAGCAGTGAAAGCGGGAGCGTCAATGAGCAGTTCTTC.

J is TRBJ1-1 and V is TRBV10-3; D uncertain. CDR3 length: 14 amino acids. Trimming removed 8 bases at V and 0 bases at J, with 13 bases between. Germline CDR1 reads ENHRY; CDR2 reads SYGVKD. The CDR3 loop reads CAIRWQAMNTEAFF. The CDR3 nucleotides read TGTGCCATCCGTTGGCAGGCAATGAACACTGAAGCTTTCTTT.

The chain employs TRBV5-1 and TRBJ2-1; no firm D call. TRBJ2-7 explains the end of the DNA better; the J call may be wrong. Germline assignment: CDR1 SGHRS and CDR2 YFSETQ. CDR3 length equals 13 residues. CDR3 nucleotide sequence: TGCGCCAGCAGCTTGGCTCAGCACAATGAGCAGTACTTC. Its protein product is CASSLAQHNEQYF.

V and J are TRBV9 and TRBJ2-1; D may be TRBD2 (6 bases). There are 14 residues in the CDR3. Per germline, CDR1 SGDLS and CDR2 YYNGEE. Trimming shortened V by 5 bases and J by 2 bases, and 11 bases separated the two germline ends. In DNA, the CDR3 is TGTGCCAGCAGTGGTAGCGGCCCCTACAATGAGCAGTTCTTC. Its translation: CASSGSGPYNEQFF.

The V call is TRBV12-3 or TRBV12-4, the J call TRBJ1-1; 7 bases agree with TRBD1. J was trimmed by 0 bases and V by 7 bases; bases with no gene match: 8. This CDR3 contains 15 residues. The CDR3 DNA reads TGTGCCAGCATCGGACAGGCCATGCTGAACACTGAAGCTTTCTTT. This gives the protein CASIGQAMLNTEAFF.

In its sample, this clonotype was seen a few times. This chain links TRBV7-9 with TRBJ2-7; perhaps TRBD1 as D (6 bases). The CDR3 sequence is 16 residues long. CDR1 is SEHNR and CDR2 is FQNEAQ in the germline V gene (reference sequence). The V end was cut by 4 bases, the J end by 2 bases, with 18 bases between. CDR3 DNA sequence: TGTGCCAGCAGCTCCAAGACAGGTGTGGGCGCCTACGAGCAGTACTTC. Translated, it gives CASSSKTGVGAYEQYF.

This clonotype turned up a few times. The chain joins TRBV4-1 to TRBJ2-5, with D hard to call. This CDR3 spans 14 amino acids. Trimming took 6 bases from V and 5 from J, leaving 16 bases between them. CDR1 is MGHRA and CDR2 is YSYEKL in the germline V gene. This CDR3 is CASRPRPERETQYF. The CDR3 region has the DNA TGCGCCAGCAGACCGAGACCGGAGAGGGAGACCCAGTACTTC.

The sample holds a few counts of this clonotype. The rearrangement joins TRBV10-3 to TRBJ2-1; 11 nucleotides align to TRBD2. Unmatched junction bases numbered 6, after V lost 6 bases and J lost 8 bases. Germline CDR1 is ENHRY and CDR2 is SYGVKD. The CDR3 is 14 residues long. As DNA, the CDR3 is TGTGCCATCAGGGCGACTAGCGGGAACTATGAGCAGTTCTTC. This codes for CAIRATSGNYEQFF.

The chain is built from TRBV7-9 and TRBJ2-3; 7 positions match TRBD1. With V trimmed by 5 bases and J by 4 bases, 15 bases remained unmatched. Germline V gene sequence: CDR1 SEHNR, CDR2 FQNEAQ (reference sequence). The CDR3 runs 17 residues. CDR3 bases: TGTGCCAGCAGCCCCTCCCGACAGGGAATAGGCGCAGATACGCAGTATTTT. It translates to CASSPSRQGIGADTQYF. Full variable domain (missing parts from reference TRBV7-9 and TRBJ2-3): DTGVSQNPRHKITKRGQNVTFRCDPISEHNRLYWYRQTLGQGPEFLTYFQNEAQLEKSRLLSDRFSAERPKGSFSTLEIQRTEQGDSAMYLCASSPSRQGIGADTQYFGPGTRLTVL.

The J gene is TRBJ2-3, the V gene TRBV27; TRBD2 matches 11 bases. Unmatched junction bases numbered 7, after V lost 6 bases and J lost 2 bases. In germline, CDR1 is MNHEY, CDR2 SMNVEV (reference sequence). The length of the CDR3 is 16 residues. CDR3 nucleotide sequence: TGTGCCAGCAGACCCACTAGCGGGGGCTCCACAGATACGCAGTATTTT. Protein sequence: CASRPTSGGSTDTQYF.

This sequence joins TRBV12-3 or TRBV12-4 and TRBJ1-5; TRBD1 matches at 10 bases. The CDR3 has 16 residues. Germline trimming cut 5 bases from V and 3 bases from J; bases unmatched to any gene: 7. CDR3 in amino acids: CASSPRQGAFNQPQHF. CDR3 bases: TGTGCCAGCAGTCCAAGACAGGGGGCCTTCAATCAGCCCCAGCATTTT.

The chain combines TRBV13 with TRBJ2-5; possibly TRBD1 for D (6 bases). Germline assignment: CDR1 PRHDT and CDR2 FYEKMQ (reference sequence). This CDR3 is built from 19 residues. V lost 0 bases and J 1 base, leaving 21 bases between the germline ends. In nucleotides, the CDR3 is TGTGCCAGCAGCTTAGGGGAGGTTGGTTCGACAGGCAGCCAAGAGACCCAGTACTTC. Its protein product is CASSLGEVGSTGSQETQYF.

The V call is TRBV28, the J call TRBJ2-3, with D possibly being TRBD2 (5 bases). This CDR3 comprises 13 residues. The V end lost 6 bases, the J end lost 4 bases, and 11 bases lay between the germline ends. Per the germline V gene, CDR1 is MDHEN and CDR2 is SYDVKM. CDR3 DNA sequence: TGTGCCAGCAGGGCGGGTGGGCCAGATACGCAGTATTTT. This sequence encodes CASRAGGPDTQYF.

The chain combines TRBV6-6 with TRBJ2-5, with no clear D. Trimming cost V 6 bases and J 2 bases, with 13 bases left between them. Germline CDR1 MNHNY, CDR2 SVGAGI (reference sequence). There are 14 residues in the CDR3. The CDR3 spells CASSPKYEQETQYF. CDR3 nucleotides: TGTGCCAGCAGCCCTAAGTATGAACAAGAGACCCAGTACTTC.

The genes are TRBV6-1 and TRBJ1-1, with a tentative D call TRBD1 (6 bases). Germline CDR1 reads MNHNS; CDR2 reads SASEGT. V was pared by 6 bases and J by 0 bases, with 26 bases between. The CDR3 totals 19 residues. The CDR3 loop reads CASSQGLSTGDTLNTEAFF. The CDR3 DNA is TGTGCCAGCAGCCAGGGGTTATCAACAGGTGACACTTTGAACACTGAAGCTTTCTTT.

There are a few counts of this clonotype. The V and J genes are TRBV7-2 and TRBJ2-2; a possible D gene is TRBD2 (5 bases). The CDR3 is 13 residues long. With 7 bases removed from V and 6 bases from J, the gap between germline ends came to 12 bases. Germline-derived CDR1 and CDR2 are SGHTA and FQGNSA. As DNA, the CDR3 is TGTGCCAGCAACCTCGGGATTCCCGGGGAGCTGTTTTTT. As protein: CASNLGIPGELFF. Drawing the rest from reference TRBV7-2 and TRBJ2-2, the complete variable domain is GAGVSQSPSNKVTEKGKDVELRCDPISGHTALYWYRQSLGQGLEFLIYFQGNSAPDKSGLPSDRFSAERTGGSVSTLTIQRTQQEDSAVYLCASNLGIPGELFFGEGSRLTVL.

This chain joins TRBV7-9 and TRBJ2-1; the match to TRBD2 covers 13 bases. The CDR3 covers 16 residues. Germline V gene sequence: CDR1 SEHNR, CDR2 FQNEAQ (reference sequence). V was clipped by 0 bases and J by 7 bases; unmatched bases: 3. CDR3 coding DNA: TGTGCCAGCAGCTTAGCGGTGGGACTAGCGGGGAATGAGCAGTTCTTC. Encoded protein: CASSLAVGLAGNEQFF. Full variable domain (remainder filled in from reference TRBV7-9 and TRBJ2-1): DTGVSQNPRHKITKRGQNVTFRCDPISEHNRLYWYRQTLGQGPEFLTYFQNEAQLEKSRLLSDRFSAERPKGSFSTLEIQRTEQGDSAMYLCASSLAVGLAGNEQFFGPGTRLTVL.

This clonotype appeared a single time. CDR3 in DNA: TGTGCCAGCAGCCTCAGGGGGGTGGGGAACACTGAAGCTTTCTTT. It codes for CASSLRGVGNTEAFF. The J gene is TRBJ1-1, the V gene TRBV3-1; TRBD1 agrees at 7 bases. The germline V gene encodes CDR1 LGHDT and CDR2 YNNKEL (reference sequence). The CDR3 contains 15 residues. Germline trimming cut 4 bases from V and 1 base from J; bases unmatched to any gene: 6.